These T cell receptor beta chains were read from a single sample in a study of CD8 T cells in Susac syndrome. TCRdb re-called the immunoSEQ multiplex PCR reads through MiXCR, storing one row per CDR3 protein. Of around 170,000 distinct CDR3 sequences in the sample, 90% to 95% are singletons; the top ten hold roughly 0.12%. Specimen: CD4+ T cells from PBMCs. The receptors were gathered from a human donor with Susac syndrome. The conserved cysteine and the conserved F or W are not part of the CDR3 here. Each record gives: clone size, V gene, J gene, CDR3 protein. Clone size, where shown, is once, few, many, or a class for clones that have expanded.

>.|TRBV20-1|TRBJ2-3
SARLLAGGSTDTQY
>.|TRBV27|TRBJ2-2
ASSLRGTGLTGELF
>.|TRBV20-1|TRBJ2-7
SARDSAASEGEQY
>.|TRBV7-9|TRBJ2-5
ASSFSLLKETQY
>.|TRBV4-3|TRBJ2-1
ASSQQLAGGPYNEQF
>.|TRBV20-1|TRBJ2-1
SASRWGSYNEQF
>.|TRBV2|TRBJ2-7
ASSDSRPGSYEQY
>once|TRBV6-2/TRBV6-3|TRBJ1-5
ASSYPSTTYQPQH
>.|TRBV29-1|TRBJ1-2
SGWGSSIDGYT
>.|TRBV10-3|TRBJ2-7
AISDKRGTSYEQY
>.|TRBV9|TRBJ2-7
ASSVAPGVSYEQY
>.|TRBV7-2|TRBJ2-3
ASSRHGGGTDTQY